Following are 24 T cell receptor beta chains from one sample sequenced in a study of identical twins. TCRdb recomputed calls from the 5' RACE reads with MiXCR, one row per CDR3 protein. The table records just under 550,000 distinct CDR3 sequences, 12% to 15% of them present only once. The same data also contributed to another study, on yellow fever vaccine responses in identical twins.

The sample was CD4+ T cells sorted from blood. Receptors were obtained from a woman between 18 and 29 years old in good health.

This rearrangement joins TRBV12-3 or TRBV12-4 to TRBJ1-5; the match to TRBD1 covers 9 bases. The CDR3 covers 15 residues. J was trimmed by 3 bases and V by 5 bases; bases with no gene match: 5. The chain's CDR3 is CASSEQGAINQPQHF. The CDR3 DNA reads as TGTGCCAGCAGTGAACAGGGGGCAATCAATCAGCCCCAGCATTTT.

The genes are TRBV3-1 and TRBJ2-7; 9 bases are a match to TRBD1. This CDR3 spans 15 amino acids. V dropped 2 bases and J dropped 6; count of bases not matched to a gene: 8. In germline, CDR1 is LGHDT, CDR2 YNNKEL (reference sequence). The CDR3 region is CASSQMGTGHGEQYF. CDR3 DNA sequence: TGTGCCAGCAGCCAAATGGGGACAGGGCATGGCGAGCAGTACTTC.

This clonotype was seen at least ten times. In DNA, the CDR3 is TGCGCCAGCAGCCAAATGGACGATAATCAGCCCCAGCATTTT. Amino acid sequence: CASSQMDDNQPQHF. The chain is built from TRBV4-1 and TRBJ1-5, with D hard to call. Germline CDR1 and CDR2: MGHRA and YSYEKL. V was pared by 2 bases and J by 4 bases, with 9 bases between. The CDR3 contains 14 residues.

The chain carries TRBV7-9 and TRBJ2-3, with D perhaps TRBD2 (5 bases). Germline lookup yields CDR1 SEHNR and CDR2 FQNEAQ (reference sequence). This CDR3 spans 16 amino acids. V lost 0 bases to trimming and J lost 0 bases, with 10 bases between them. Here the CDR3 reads CASSLALAASTDTQYF. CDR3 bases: TGTGCCAGCAGCTTAGCCCTAGCAGCTAGCACAGATACGCAGTATTTT.

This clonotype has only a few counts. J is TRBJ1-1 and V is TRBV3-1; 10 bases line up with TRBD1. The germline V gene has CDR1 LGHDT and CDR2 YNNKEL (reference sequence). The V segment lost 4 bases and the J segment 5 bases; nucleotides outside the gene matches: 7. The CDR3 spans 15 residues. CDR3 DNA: TGTGCCAGCAGCCCCATGGGACAGGGGAGGACTGAAGCTTTCTTT. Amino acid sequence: CASSPMGQGRTEAFF.

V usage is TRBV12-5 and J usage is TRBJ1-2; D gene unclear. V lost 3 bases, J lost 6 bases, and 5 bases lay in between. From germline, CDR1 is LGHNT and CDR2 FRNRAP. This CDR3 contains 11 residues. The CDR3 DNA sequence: TGTGCTAGTGGTTTCCGACATGGCTACACCTTC. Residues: CASGFRHGYTF.

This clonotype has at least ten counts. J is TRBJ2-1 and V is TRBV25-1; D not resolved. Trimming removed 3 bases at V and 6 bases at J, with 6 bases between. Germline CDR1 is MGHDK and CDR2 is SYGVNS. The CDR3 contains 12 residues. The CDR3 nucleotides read TGTGCCAGCAGTGATAGAGGCAATGAGCAGTTCTTC. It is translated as CASSDRGNEQFF.

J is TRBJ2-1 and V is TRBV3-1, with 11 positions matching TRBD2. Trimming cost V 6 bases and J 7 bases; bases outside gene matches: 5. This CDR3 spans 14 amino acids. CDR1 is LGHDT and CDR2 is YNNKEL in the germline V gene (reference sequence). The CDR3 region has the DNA TGTGCCAGCAGGTTAGCGGGAGGGGGGAATGAGCAGTTCTTC. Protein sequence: CASRLAGGGNEQFF.

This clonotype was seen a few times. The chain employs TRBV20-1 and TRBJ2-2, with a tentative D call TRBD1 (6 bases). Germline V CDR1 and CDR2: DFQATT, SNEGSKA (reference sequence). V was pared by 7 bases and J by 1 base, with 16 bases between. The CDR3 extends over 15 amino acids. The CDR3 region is CSGTRGVQNTGELFF. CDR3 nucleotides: TGCAGTGGGACCAGGGGAGTCCAGAACACCGGGGAGCTGTTTTTT.

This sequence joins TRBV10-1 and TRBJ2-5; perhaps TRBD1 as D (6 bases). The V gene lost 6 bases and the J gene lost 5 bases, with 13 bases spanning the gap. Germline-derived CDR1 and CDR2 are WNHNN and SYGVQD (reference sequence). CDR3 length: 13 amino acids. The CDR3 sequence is CASSRTELETQYF. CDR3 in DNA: TGCGCCAGCAGCCGGACAGAATTGGAGACCCAGTACTTC.

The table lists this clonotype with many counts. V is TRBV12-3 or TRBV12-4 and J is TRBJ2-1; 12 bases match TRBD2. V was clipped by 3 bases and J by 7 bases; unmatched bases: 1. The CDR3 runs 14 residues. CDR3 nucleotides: TGTGCCAGCAGTTTTGGACTAGCGGGGAATGAGCAGTTCTTC. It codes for CASSFGLAGNEQFF.

The CDR3 spells CATSRERGSSYNEQFF. In nucleotides, the CDR3 is TGTGCCACCAGCAGAGAGCGGGGAAGCTCCTACAATGAGCAGTTCTTC. The chain is built from TRBV15 and TRBJ2-1; TRBD2 might be the D (6 bases). Per germline, CDR1 LNHNV and CDR2 YYDKDF (reference sequence). This CDR3 has 16 amino acids. Between the trimmed V and J ends, which lost 0 bases and 0 bases, there was a span of 9 bases.

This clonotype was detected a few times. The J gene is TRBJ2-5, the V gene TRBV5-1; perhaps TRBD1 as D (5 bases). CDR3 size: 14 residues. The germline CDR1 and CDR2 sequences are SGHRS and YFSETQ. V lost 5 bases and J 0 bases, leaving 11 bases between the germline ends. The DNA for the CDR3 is TGCGCCAGCAGGCCCGGACACTACCAAGAGACCCAGTACTTC. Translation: CASRPGHYQETQYF.

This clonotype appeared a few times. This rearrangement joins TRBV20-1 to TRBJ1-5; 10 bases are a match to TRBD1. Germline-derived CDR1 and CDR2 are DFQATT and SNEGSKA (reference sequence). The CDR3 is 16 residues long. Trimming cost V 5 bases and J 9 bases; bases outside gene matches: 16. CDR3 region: CSAGQGGVGGLRPQHF. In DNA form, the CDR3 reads TGCAGTGCTGGACAGGGGGGGGTTGGGGGTCTTCGGCCCCAGCATTTT.

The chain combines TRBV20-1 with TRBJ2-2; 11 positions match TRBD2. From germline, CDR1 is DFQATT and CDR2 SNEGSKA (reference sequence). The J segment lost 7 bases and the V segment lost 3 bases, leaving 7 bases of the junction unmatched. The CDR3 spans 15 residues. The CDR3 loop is CSASGTSGLGGELFF. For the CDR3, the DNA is TGCAGTGCTAGCGGGACTAGCGGATTGGGCGGGGAGCTGTTTTTT.

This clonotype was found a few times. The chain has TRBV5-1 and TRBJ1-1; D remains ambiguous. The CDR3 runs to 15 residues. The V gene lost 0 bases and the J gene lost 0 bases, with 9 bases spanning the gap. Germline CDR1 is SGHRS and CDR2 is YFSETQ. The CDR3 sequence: CASSLALALNTEAFF. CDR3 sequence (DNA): TGCGCCAGCAGCTTGGCGCTGGCCCTGAACACTGAAGCTTTCTTT. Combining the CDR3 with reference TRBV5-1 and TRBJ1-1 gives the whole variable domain KAGVTQTPRYLIKTRGQQVTLSCSPISGHRSVSWYQQTPGQGLQFLFEYFSETQRNKGNFPGRFSGRQFSNSRSEMNVSTLELGDSALYLCASSLALALNTEAFFGQGTRLTVV.

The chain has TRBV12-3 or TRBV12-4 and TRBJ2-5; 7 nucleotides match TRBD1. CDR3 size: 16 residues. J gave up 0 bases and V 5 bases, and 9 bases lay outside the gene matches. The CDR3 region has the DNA TGTGCCAGCAGTAAAAGACAGGGACCCGACCAAGAGACCCAGTACTTC. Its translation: CASSKRQGPDQETQYF.

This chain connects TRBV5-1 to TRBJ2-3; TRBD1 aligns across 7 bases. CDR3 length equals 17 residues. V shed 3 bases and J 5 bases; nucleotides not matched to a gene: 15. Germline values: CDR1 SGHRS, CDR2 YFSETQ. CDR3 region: CASSSTRDRFTQDTQYF. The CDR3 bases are TGCGCCAGCAGCTCGACCCGGGACAGATTTACCCAAGATACGCAGTATTTT.

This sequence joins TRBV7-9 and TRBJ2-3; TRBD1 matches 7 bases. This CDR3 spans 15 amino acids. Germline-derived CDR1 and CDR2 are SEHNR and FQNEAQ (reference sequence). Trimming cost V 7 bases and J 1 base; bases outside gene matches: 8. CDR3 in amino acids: CASNLGGSGTDTQYF. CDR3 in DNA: TGTGCCAGCAACCTAGGGGGCTCGGGCACAGATACGCAGTATTTT.

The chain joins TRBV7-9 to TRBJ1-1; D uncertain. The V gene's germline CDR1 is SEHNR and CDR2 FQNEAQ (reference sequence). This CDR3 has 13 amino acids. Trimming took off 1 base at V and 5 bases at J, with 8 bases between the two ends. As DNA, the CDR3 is TGTGCCAGCAGCTTAGACAGTCTAACTGAAGCTTTCTTT. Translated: CASSLDSLTEAFF.

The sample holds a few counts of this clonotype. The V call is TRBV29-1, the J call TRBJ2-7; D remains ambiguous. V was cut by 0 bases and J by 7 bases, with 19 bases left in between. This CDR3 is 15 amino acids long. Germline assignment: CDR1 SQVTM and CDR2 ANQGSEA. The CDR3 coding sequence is TGCAGCGTTGAAGATCCCGCCAGGAGCCTTGGGGAGCAGTACTTC. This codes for CSVEDPARSLGEQYF.

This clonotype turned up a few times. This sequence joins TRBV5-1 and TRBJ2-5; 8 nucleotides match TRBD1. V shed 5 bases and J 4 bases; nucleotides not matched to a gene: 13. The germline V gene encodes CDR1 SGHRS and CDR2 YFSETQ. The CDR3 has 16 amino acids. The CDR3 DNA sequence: TGCGCCAGCAGTTTCTACACAGGGGGAAAGGGAGAGACCCAGTACTTC. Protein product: CASSFYTGGKGETQYF.

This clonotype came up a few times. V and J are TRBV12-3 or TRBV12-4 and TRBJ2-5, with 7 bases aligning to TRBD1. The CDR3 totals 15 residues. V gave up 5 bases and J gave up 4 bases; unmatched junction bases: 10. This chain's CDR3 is CASSLTRGLIETQYF. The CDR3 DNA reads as TGTGCCAGCAGTCTCACCAGGGGGTTGATAGAGACCCAGTACTTC.

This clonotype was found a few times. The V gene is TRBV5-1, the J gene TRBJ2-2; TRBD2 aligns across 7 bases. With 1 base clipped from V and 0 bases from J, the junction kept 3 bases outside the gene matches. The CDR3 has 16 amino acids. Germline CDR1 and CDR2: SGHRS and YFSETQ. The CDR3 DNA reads TGCGCCAGCAGCTTGTTCAGCGGGGCGAACACCGGGGAGCTGTTTTTT. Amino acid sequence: CASSLFSGANTGELFF.